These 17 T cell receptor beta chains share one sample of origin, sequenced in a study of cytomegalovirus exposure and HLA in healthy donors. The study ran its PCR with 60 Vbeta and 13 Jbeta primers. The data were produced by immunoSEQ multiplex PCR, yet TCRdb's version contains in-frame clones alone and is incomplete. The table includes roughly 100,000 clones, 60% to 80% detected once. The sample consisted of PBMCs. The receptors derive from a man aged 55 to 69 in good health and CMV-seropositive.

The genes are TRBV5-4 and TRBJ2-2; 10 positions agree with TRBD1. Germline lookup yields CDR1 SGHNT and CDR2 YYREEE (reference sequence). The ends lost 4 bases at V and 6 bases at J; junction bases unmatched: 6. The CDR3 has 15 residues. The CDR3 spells CASSTPTGGAGELFF. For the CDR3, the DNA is TGTGCCAGCAGCACCCCGACAGGGGGCGCCGGGGAGCTGTTTTTT. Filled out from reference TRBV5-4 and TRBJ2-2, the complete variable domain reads ETGVTQSPTHLIKTRGQQVTLRCSSQSGHNTVSWYQQALGQGPQFIFQYYREEENGRGNFPPRFSGLQFPNYSSELNVNALELDDSALYLCASSTPTGGAGELFFGEGSRLTVL.

CDR3 sequence: CASRPDMDSGYTF. In DNA form, the CDR3 reads TGTGCCAGCAGACCCGACATGGATAGTGGCTACACCTTC. The chain combines TRBV6-4 with TRBJ1-2; D remains ambiguous. CDR1 and CDR2 from the germline V gene are MRHNA and SNTAGT. V was cut by 6 bases and J by 7 bases, with 15 bases left in between. The CDR3 has 13 amino acids.

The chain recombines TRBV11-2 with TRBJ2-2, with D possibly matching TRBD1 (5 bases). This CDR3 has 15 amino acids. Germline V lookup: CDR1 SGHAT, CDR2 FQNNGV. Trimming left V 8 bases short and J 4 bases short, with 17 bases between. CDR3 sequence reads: CASARVQGSTGELFF. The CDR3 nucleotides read TGTGCCAGCGCCAGAGTGCAGGGCTCCACCGGGGAGCTGTTTTTT.

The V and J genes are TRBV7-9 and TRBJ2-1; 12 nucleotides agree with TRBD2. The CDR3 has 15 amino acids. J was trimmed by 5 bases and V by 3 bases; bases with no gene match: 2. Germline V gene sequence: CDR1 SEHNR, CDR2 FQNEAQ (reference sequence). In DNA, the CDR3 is TGTGCCAGCAGCTTCCTAGCGGGGGGGGACAATGAGCAGTTCTTC. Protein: CASSFLAGGDNEQFF. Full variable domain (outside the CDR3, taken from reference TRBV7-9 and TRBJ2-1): DTGVSQNPRHKITKRGQNVTFRCDPISEHNRLYWYRQTLGQGPEFLTYFQNEAQLEKSRLLSDRFSAERPKGSFSTLEIQRTEQGDSAMYLCASSFLAGGDNEQFFGPGTRLTVL.

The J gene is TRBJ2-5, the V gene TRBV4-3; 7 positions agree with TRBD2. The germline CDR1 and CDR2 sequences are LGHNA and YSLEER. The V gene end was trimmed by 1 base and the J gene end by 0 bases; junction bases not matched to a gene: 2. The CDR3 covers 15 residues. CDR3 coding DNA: TGCGCCAGCAGCCAAGGGACTAGAGACCAAGAGACCCAGTACTTC. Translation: CASSQGTRDQETQYF.

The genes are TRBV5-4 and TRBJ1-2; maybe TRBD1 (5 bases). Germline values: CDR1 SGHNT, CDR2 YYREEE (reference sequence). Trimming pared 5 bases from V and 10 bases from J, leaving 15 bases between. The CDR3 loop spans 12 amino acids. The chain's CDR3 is CASRNQGGDYTF. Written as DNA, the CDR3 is TGTGCCAGCAGGAATCAGGGAGGAGACTACACCTTC.

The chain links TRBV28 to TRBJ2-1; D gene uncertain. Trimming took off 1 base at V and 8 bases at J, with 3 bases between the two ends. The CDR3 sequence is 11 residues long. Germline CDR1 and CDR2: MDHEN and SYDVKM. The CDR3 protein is CASSLSYEQFF. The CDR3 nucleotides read TGTGCCAGCAGTTTATCCTATGAGCAGTTCTTC.

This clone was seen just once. DNA for the CDR3: TGTGCCAGTAGTGGACAGGGAGTTTACAATGAGCAGTTCTTC. Its protein is CASSGQGVYNEQFF. The rearrangement links TRBV19 to TRBJ2-1; 8 nucleotides line up with TRBD1. Trimming cost V 5 bases and J 4 bases; bases outside gene matches: 4. Germline values: CDR1 LNHDA, CDR2 SQIVND (reference sequence). CDR3 size: 14 residues.

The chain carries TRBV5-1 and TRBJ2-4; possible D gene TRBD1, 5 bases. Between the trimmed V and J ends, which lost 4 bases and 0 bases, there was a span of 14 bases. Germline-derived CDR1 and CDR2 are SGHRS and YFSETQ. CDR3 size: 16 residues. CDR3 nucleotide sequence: TGCGCCAGCAGCCCCGACAGTAGCCTAGCCAAAAACATTCAGTACTTC. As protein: CASSPDSSLAKNIQYF.

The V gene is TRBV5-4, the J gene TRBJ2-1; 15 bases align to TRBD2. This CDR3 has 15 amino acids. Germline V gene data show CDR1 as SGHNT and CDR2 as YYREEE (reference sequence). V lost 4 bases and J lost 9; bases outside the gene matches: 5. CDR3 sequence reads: CASSPGTSGGIEQFF. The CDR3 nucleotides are TGTGCCAGCAGCCCAGGGACTAGCGGGGGGATTGAGCAGTTCTTC.

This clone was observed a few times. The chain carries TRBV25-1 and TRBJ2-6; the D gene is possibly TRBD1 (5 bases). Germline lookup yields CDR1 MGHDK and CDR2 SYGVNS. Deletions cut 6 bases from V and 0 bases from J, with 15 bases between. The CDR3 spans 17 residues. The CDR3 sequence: CASRPTSGLSGANVLTF. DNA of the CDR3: TGTGCCAGCAGGCCCACTTCAGGGCTCTCTGGGGCCAACGTCCTGACTTTC.

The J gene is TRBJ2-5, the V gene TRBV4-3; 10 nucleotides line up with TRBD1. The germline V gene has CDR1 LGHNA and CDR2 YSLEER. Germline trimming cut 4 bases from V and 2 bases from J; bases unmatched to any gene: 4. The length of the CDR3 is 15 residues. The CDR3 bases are TGCGCCAGCAGCCGGACAGGGGGTAAACAAGAGACCCAGTACTTC. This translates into CASSRTGGKQETQYF.

The CDR3 is CASSKPGQGRGYTF. The CDR3 coding sequence is TGTGCCAGCAGCAAGCCGGGACAGGGGCGAGGCTACACCTTC. V gene TRBV7-2 combines with J gene TRBJ1-2, with 10 bases fitting TRBD1. The CDR3 spans 14 residues. CDR1 SGHTA and CDR2 FQGNSA come from the germline V gene. The trim removed 5 bases at V and 8 bases at J, leaving 8 bases unmatched.

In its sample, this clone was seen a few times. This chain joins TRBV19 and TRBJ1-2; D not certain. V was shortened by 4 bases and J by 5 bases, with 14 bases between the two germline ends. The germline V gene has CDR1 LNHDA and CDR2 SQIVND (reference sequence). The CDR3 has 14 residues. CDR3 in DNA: TGTGCCAGTAGTAGTGGCGGTGGGTTATATGGCTACACCTTC. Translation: CASSSGGGLYGYTF.

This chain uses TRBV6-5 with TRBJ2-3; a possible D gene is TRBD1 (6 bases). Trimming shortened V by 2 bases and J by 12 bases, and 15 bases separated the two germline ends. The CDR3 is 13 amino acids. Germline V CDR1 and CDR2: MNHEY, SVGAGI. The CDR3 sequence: CASSYPTGTRQYF. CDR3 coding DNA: TGTGCCAGCAGTTACCCTACCGGGACACGACAGTATTTT.

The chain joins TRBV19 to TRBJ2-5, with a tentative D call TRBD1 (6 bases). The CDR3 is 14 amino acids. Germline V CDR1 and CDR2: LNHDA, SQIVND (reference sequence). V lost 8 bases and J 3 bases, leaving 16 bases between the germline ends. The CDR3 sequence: CASRTDQGKETQYF. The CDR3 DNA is TGTGCCAGTCGGACAGACCAAGGCAAAGAGACCCAGTACTTC.

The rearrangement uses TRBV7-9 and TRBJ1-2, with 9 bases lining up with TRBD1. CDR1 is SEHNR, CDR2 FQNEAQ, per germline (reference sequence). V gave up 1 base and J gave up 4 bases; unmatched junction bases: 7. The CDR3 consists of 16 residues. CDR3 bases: TGTGCCAGCAGCTTAGACGGACAGGGGCATCGCTATGGCTACACCTTC. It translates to CASSLDGQGHRYGYTF.